One sample yielded the 14 T cell receptor beta chains listed below, sequenced in a study of T cell repertoires in cytomegalovirus infection. One entry per CDR3 protein results from TCRdb running MiXCR on the reads. In the table there are just under 500,000 distinct CDR3 sequences, 30% to 40% of which are singletons. Their target antigens are unknown. Sequenced here: cultured PBMCs, sampled from culture after CMV antigen stimulation. The receptors come from a human donor in good health (CMV status not recorded). Some clones in this sample may be carry-over from other donors' samples.

The sample holds a few counts of this clonotype. CDR3 sequence (DNA): TGTGCCAGCAGCATGCTTCCGGGACAAGGGATTTACAATGAGCAGTTCTTC. This codes for CASSMLPGQGIYNEQFF. The chain employs TRBV7-9 and TRBJ2-1, with D perhaps matching TRBD1 (6 bases). The ends were cut back, 5 bases at V and 4 bases at J, with 21 bases in the middle. CDR1 is SEHNR and CDR2 is FQNEAQ in the germline V gene (reference sequence). The CDR3 spans 17 residues.

The V gene is TRBV5-1, the J gene TRBJ2-4; D remains ambiguous. Trimming pared 0 bases from V and 3 bases from J, leaving 13 bases between. This CDR3 has 16 amino acids. CDR1 and CDR2 (germline): SGHRS, YFSETQ. CDR3 loop: CASSLAPGKNKNIQYF. Here the CDR3 DNA reads TGCGCCAGCAGCTTGGCCCCGGGCAAAAACAAAAACATTCAGTACTTC.

The table lists this clonotype with a few counts. The chain couples TRBV28 to TRBJ2-1; 12 bases line up with TRBD2. The V gene's germline CDR1 is MDHEN and CDR2 SYDVKM. J was trimmed by 2 bases and V by 6 bases; bases with no gene match: 14. The length of the CDR3 is 19 residues. The CDR3 protein is CASSPWGLAGGPTYNEQFF. Here the CDR3 DNA reads TGTGCCAGCAGCCCTTGGGGGCTAGCGGGAGGGCCCACCTACAATGAGCAGTTCTTC.

The chain's CDR3 is CASSPIGGSGAYEQYF. CDR3 nucleotides: TGTGCCAGCAGCCCAATAGGGGGGAGTGGGGCCTACGAGCAGTACTTC. The rearrangement joins TRBV7-2 to TRBJ2-7; D tentatively reads TRBD1 or TRBD2 (6 bases each). Germline V gene sequence: CDR1 SGHTA, CDR2 FQGNSA. Trimming stripped 5 bases from V and 2 bases from J, with 19 bases between. This CDR3 is built from 16 residues.

This clonotype was detected a few times. The chain combines TRBV12-5 with TRBJ2-3, with TRBD1 identical over 7 bases. The CDR3 sequence is 12 residues long. Losses at the gene ends were 5 bases for V and 11 bases for J; bases not matched to a gene: 7. Germline V gives CDR1 LGHNT, CDR2 FRNRAP. The CDR3 nucleotides read TGTGCTAGTGGTACCGGGACAGCGATGCAGTATTTT. Protein product: CASGTGTAMQYF.

This clonotype has a single count. The chain is built from TRBV28 and TRBJ2-1; a weak D match, TRBD2 (5 bases). The CDR3 length is 16 residues. V lost 7 bases to trimming and J lost 2 bases, with 18 bases between them. Per germline, CDR1 MDHEN and CDR2 SYDVKM. CDR3 sequence (DNA): TGTGCCAGCACCGTTGCAGGACTGGGAACCTACAATGAGCAGTTCTTC. It yields the protein CASTVAGLGTYNEQFF.

This chain uses TRBV12-3 or TRBV12-4 with TRBJ2-1; possible D gene TRBD1, 5 bases. The CDR3 extends over 14 amino acids. Trimming pared 5 bases from V and 9 bases from J, leaving 17 bases between. This CDR3 reads CASSLGFRGGEQFF. The CDR3 DNA is TGTGCCAGCAGTCTCGGGTTTAGGGGTGGTGAGCAGTTCTTC.

This clonotype was counted only a few times. CDR3 protein: CASRKTWASGRPGAGELFF. The CDR3 DNA follows: TGTGCCAGCAGAAAAACATGGGCTAGCGGGAGACCCGGGGCCGGGGAGCTGTTTTTT. This chain uses TRBV6-5 with TRBJ2-2, with TRBD2 matching 10 bases. The germline CDR1 and CDR2 sequences are MNHEY and SVGAGI. After removal of 6 bases from V and 6 bases from J, the junction contained 19 bases not matched to a gene. CDR3 length equals 19 residues.

The DNA of the CDR3 is TGTGCCAGCAGCGTAGCACCCAGCGGGAGTGCTGCAGATACGCAGTATTTT. Its protein product is CASSVAPSGSAADTQYF. The V call is TRBV9, the J call TRBJ2-3; 8 bases match TRBD2. Germline CDR1 SGDLS, CDR2 YYNGEE. The V gene end was trimmed by 0 bases and the J gene end by 4 bases; junction bases not matched to a gene: 10. The CDR3 is 17 amino acids.

This clonotype has only a few counts. The rearrangement uses TRBV28 and TRBJ1-2; no clear D gene. Germline lookup yields CDR1 MDHEN and CDR2 SYDVKM. The CDR3 spans 15 residues. Trimming shortened V by 3 bases and J by 1 base, and 12 bases separated the two germline ends. The CDR3 reads CASSFIAGLNYGYTF. The DNA for the CDR3 is TGTGCCAGCAGTTTTATAGCAGGTCTTAACTATGGCTACACCTTC.

This chain uses TRBV7-3 with TRBJ2-1; D gene ambiguous. The V and J ends lost 6 bases and 3 bases respectively, with 12 bases between them. CDR1 and CDR2 (germline): SGHTA, FQGTGA. This CDR3 spans 14 amino acids. The CDR3 spells CASSRPPDYNEQFF. The CDR3 DNA reads TGTGCCAGCAGTCGCCCCCCCGACTACAATGAGCAGTTCTTC.

This clonotype was seen a few times. The chain recombines TRBV5-4 with TRBJ1-6; 7 bases align to TRBD1. Germline CDR1 SGHNT, CDR2 YYREEE (reference sequence). V was clipped by 0 bases and J by 5 bases; unmatched bases: 5. The CDR3 runs to 16 residues. The CDR3 sequence is CASSLGVTGNNSPLHF. The CDR3 DNA follows: TGTGCCAGCAGCTTGGGTGTGACAGGGAATAATTCACCCCTCCACTTT.

V and J are TRBV7-8 and TRBJ2-7; D is perhaps TRBD2 (6 bases). Germline CDR1 SGHVS, CDR2 FQNEAQ. Trimming took off 3 bases at V and 0 bases at J, with 12 bases between the two ends. This CDR3 region has 15 residues. In nucleotides, the CDR3 is TGTGCCAGCAGCTTCCTAGCGTTAAGCTCCTACGAGCAGTACTTC. This codes for CASSFLALSSYEQYF.

This clonotype was detected only a few times. The chain links TRBV12-3 or TRBV12-4 to TRBJ2-5, with TRBD1 matching 9 bases. The CDR3 is 15 residues long. V lost 7 bases and J lost 4; bases outside the gene matches: 10. CDR3 sequence (DNA): TGTGCCAGCATCCTGGACAGGGGTGGTGGAGAGACCCAGTACTTC. It codes for CASILDRGGGETQYF.